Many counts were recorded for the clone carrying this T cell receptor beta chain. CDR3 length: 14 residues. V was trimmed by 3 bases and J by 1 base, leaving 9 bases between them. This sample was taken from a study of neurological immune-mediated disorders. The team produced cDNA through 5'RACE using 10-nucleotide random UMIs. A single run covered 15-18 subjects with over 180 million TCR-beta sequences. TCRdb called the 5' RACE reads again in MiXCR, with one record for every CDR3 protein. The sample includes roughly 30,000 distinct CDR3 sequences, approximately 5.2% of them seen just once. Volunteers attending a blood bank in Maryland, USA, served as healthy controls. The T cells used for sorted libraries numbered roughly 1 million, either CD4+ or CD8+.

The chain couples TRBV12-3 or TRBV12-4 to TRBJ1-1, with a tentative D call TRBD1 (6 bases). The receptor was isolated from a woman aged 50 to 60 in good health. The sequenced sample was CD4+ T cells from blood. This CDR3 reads CASSLTGPNTEAFF. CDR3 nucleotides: TGTGCCAGCAGTTTGACAGGCCCGAACACTGAAGCTTTCTTT.